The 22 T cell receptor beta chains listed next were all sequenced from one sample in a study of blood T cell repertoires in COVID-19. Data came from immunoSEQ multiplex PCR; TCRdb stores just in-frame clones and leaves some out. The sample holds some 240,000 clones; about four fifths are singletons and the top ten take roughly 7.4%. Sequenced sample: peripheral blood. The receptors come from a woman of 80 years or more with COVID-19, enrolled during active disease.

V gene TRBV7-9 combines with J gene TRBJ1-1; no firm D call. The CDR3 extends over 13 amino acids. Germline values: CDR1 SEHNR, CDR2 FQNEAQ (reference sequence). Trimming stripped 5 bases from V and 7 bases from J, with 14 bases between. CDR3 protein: CASSPLGRGEAFF. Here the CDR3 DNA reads TGTGCCAGCAGCCCACTTGGGCGTGGTGAAGCTTTCTTT. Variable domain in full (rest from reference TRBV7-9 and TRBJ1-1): DTGVSQNPRHKITKRGQNVTFRCDPISEHNRLYWYRQTLGQGPEFLTYFQNEAQLEKSRLLSDRFSAERPKGSFSTLEIQRTEQGDSAMYLCASSPLGRGEAFFGQGTRLTVV.

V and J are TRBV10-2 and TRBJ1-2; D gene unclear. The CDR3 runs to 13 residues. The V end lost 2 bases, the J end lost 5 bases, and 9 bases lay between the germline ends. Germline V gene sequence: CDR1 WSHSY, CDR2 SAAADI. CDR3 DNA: TGCGCCAGCAGTGAGCGAAGTAGATATGGCTACACCTTC. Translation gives CASSERSRYGYTF.

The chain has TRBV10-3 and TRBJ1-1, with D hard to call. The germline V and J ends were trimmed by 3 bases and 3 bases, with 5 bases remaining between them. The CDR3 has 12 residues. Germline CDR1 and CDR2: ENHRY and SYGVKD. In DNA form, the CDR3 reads TGTGCCATCAGTGACCCGTACACTGAAGCTTTCTTT. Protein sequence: CAISDPYTEAFF.

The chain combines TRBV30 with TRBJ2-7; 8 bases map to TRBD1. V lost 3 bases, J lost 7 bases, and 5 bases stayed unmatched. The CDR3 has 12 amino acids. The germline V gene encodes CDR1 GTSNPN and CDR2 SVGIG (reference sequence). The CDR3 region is CAWSDRGREQYF. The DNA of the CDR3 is TGTGCCTGGAGCGACAGGGGCAGAGAGCAGTACTTC.

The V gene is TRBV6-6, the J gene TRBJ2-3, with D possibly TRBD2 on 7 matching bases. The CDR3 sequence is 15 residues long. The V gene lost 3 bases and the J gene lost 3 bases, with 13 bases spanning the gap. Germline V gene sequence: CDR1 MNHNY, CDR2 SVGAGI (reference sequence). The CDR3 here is CASSYIGGRTDTQYF. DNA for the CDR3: TGTGCCAGCAGTTATATCGGGGGGCGAACAGATACGCAGTATTTT.

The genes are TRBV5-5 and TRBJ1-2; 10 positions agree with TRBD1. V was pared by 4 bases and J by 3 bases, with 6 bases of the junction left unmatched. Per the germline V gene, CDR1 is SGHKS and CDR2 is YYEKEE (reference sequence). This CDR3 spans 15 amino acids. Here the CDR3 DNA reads TGTGCCAGCAGCCAAAGACAGGGGGCAGACTATGGCTACACCTTC. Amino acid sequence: CASSQRQGADYGYTF. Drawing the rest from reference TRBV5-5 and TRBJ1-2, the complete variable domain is DAGVTQSPTHLIKTRGQQVTLRCSPISGHKSVSWYQQVLGQGPQFIFQYYEKEERGRGNFPDRFSARQFPNYSSELNVNALLLGDSALYLCASSQRQGADYGYTFGSGTRLTVV.

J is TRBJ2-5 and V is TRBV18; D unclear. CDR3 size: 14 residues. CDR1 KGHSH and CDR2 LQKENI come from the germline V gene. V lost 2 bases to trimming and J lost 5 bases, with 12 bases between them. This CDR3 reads CASSPISSWETQYF. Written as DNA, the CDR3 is TGTGCCAGCTCACCAATTTCCAGTTGGGAGACCCAGTACTTC.

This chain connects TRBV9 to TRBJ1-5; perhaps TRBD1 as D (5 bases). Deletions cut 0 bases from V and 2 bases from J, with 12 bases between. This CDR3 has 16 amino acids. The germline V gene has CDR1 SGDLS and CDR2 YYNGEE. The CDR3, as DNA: TGTGCCAGCAGCGTAGCAGGAGAAGGGGGCAATCAGCCCCAGCATTTT. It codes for CASSVAGEGGNQPQHF. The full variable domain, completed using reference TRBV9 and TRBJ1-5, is DSGVTQTPKHLITATGQRVTLRCSPRSGDLSVYWYQQSLDQGLQFLIQYYNGEERAKGNILERFSAQQFPDLHSELNLSSLELGDSALYFCASSVAGEGGNQPQHFGDGTRLSIL.

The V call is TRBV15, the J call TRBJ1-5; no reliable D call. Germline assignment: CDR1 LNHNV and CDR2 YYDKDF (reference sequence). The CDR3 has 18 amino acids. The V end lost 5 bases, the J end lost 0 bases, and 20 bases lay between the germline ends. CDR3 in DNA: TGTGCCACCAGCCCCGGGAGAGGACCCCCTTATAGCAATCAGCCCCAGCATTTT. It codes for CATSPGRGPPYSNQPQHF.

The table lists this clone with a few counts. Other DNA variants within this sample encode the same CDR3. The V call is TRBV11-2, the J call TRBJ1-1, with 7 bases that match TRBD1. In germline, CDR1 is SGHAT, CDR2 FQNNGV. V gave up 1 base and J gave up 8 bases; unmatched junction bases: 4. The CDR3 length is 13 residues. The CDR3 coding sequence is TGTGCCAGCAGCTTAGCAGGGGGGACAGAAGCTTTCTTT. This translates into CASSLAGGTEAFF.

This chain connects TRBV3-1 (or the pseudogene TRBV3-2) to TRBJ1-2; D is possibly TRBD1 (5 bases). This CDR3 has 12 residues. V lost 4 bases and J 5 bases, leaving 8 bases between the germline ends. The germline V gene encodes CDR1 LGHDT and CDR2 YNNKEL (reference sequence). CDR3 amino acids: CASSRQGYGYTF. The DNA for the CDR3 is TGTGCCAGCAGCCGGCAGGGTTATGGCTACACCTTC.

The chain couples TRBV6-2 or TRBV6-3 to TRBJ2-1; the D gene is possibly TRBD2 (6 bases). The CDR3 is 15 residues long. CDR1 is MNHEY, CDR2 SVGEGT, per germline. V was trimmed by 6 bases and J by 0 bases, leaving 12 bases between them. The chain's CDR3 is CASSPTSPSYNEQFF. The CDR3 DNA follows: TGTGCCAGCAGCCCTACTAGCCCCTCCTACAATGAGCAGTTCTTC.

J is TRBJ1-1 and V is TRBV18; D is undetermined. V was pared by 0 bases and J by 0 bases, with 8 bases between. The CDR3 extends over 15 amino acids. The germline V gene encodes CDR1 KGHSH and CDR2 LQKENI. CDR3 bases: TGTGCCAGCTCACCACCGGGAGGGATGAACACTGAAGCTTTCTTT. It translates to CASSPPGGMNTEAFF.

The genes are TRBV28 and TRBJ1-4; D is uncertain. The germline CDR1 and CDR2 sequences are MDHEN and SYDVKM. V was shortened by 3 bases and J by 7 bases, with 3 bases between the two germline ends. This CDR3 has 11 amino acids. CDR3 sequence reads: CASSFGEKLFF. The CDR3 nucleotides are TGTGCCAGCAGTTTCGGTGAAAAACTGTTTTTT.

The CDR3 region is CASRSSRLDYGYTF. Written as DNA, the CDR3 is TGTGCCAGCCGTTCCTCCAGGCTTGACTATGGCTACACCTTC. The genes are TRBV27 and TRBJ1-2; D unresolved. The germline V gene has CDR1 MNHEY and CDR2 SMNVEV (reference sequence). CDR3 length equals 14 residues. Trimming took off 8 bases at V and 3 bases at J, with 16 bases between the two ends.

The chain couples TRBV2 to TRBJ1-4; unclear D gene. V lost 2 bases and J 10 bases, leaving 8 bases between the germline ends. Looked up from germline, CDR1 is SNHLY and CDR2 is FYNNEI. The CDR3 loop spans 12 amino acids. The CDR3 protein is CASSENPGKLFF. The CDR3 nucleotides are TGTGCCAGCAGTGAAAATCCGGGAAAACTGTTTTTT.

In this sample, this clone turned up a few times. This CDR3 reads CASSRDRDRPQHF. The CDR3 DNA reads TGTGCCAGCAGCCGGGACAGGGACCGGCCCCAGCATTTT. The chain recombines TRBV11-2 with TRBJ1-5, with 9 nucleotides matching TRBD1. The CDR3 is 13 amino acids. Germline trimming cut 5 bases from V and 9 bases from J; bases unmatched to any gene: 5. Per the germline V gene, CDR1 is SGHAT and CDR2 is FQNNGV. Supplemented by reference TRBV11-2 and TRBJ1-5, the full variable domain reads EAGVAQSPRYKIIEKRQSVAFWCNPISGHATLYWYQQILGQGPKLLIQFQNNGVVDDSQLPKDRFSAERLKGVDSTLKIQPAKLEDSAVYLCASSRDRDRPQHFGDGTRLSIL.

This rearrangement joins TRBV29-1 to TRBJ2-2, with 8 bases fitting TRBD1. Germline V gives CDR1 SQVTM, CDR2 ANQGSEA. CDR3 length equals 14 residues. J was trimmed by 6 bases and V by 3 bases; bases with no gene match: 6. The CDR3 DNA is TGCAGCGTTGACGGGACAGGTACCGCCGGGGAGCTGTTTTTT. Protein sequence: CSVDGTGTAGELFF.

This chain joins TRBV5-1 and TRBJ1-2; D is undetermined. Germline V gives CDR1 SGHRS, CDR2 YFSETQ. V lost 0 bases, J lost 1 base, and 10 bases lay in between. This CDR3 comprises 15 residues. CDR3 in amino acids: CASSLVGGSNYGYTF. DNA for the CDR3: TGCGCCAGCAGCTTGGTCGGCGGAAGTAACTATGGCTACACCTTC. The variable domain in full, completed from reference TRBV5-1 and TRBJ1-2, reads KAGVTQTPRYLIKTRGQQVTLSCSPISGHRSVSWYQQTPGQGLQFLFEYFSETQRNKGNFPGRFSGRQFSNSRSEMNVSTLELGDSALYLCASSLVGGSNYGYTFGSGTRLTVV.

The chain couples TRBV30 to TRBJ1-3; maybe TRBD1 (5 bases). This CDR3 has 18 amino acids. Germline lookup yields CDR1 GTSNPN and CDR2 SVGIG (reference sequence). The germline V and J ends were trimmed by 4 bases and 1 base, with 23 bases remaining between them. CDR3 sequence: CAWIGGRGGAGSGNTIYF. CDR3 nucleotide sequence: TGTGCCTGGATCGGGGGACGGGGAGGGGCTGGATCTGGAAACACCATATATTTT. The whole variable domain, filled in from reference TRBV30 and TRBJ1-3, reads SQTIHQWPATLVQPVGSPLSLECTVEGTSNPNLYWYRQAAGRGLQLLFYSVGIGQISSEVPQNLSASRPQDRQFILSSKKLLLSDSGFYLCAWIGGRGGAGSGNTIYFGEGSWLTVV.

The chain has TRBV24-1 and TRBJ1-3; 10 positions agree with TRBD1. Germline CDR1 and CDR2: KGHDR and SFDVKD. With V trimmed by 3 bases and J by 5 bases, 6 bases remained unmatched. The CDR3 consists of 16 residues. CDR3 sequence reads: CATSDDDRGRRNTIYF. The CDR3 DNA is TGTGCCACCAGTGATGATGACAGGGGGCGAAGAAACACCATATATTTT.

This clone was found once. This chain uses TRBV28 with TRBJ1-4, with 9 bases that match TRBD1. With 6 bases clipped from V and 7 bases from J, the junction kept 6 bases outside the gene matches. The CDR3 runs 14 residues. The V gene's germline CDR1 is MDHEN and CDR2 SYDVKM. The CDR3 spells CASRTGTGIEKLFF. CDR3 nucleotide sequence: TGTGCCAGCAGGACCGGGACAGGGATTGAAAAACTGTTTTTT.